Presented here are 19 T cell receptor beta chains from one specimen sequenced in a study of T cells after yellow fever vaccination. TCRdb recomputed calls from the 5' RACE reads with MiXCR, one row per CDR3 protein. Among hundreds of thousands of distinct CDR3 sequences, roughly 14% were seen once, and the ten largest hold around an eighth. Sequences were derived from PBMCs, sampled on the day of the yellow fever booster vaccination. These TCRs come from a man aged 25-45 years who received the YFV17D yellow fever vaccine.

This clonotype was counted a few times. V is TRBV5-1 and J is TRBJ2-7; D is tentatively TRBD1 or TRBD2 (5 bases each). The CDR3 runs to 17 residues. V gave up 5 bases and J gave up 4 bases, with 25 bases separating them. Per germline, CDR1 SGHRS and CDR2 YFSETQ. This CDR3 is CASSRGTGDGLEYEQYF. In nucleotides, the CDR3 is TGCGCCAGCAGTCGGGGTACAGGAGACGGCTTGGAATACGAGCAGTACTTC.

This clonotype was found a few times. The chain joins TRBV7-8 to TRBJ2-2; 8 positions match TRBD2. From germline, CDR1 is SGHVS and CDR2 FQNEAQ. The ends lost 5 bases at V and 9 bases at J; junction bases unmatched: 11. This CDR3 contains 15 residues. This CDR3 reads CASSRTSGRTRELFF. DNA of the CDR3: TGTGCCAGCAGCCGCACTAGCGGCAGAACCCGGGAGCTGTTTTTT.

The rearrangement joins TRBV7-9 to TRBJ2-2, with 8 bases matching TRBD1. CDR1 and CDR2 (germline): SEHNR, FQNEAQ (reference sequence). This CDR3 is 17 amino acids long. The V gene end was trimmed by 5 bases and the J gene end by 5 bases; junction bases not matched to a gene: 13. Here the CDR3 reads CASSRPSGQGGTGELFF. In nucleotides, the CDR3 is TGTGCCAGCAGCCGCCCCTCTGGACAGGGAGGTACCGGGGAGCTGTTTTTT.

This clonotype was detected only a few times. This chain joins TRBV11-1 and TRBJ2-2; TRBD1 matches 7 bases. Germline CDR1 reads SGHAT; CDR2 reads FQDESV (reference sequence). The CDR3 consists of 19 residues. J was trimmed by 1 base and V by 4 bases; bases with no gene match: 15. CDR3 sequence (DNA): TGTGCCAGCAGCTGGCTTTTACAGGGGAAGCGCGTGAACACCGGGGAGCTGTTTTTT. This translates into CASSWLLQGKRVNTGELFF.

This clonotype appeared a few times. The chain joins TRBV6-1 to TRBJ2-7; D unresolved. Germline V gene data show CDR1 as MNHNS and CDR2 as SASEGT. This CDR3 has 13 residues. The V gene lost 2 bases and the J gene lost 3 bases, with 8 bases spanning the gap. CDR3 loop: CASSERPGYEQYF. CDR3 nucleotides: TGTGCCAGCAGTGAACGGCCCGGCTACGAGCAGTACTTC.

This clonotype was seen a handful of times. The rearrangement uses TRBV9 and TRBJ1-4; D might be TRBD1 (5 bases). The CDR3 sequence is 15 residues long. Trimming took 3 bases from V and 8 from J, leaving 17 bases between them. Germline assignment: CDR1 SGDLS and CDR2 YYNGEE. CDR3 sequence: CASSAHQGEGEKLFF. The CDR3 bases are TGTGCCAGCAGCGCGCATCAGGGCGAAGGGGAAAAACTGTTTTTT.

This chain links TRBV5-1 with TRBJ2-1, with D tentatively TRBD1 (5 bases). V lost 5 bases and J 6 bases, leaving 9 bases between the germline ends. CDR3 length equals 12 residues. Per germline, CDR1 SGHRS and CDR2 YFSETQ. For the CDR3, the DNA is TGCGCCAGCAGTCACAGGACCAATGAGCAGTTCTTC. Its protein is CASSHRTNEQFF.

This clonotype was seen a few times. The chain links TRBV6-1 to TRBJ2-5, with 7 bases that match TRBD2. CDR1 is MNHNS and CDR2 is SASEGT in the germline V gene. This CDR3 spans 15 amino acids. V shed 5 bases and J 2 bases; nucleotides not matched to a gene: 8. The CDR3 sequence is CASSKTRAGQETQYF. CDR3 bases: TGTGCCAGCAGTAAGACTAGAGCGGGACAAGAGACCCAGTACTTC.

V and J are TRBV29-1 and TRBJ2-7; D gene unclear. The ends were cut back, 0 bases at V and 6 bases at J, with 9 bases in the middle. Germline CDR1 and CDR2: SQVTM and ANQGSEA. CDR3 size: 12 residues. The CDR3: CSVEEQTGEQYF. CDR3 coding DNA: TGCAGCGTTGAAGAACAGACCGGCGAGCAGTACTTC.

The sample holds a few counts of this clonotype. J is TRBJ1-2 and V is TRBV20-1; D is possibly TRBD1 (6 bases). The CDR3 spans 12 residues. Trimming pared 5 bases from V and 4 bases from J, leaving 11 bases between. Looked up from germline, CDR1 is DFQATT and CDR2 is SNEGSKA (reference sequence). The CDR3 spells CSAQTGGYGYTF. The CDR3 DNA reads TGCAGTGCTCAGACAGGAGGCTATGGCTACACCTTC.

The chain has TRBV5-5 and TRBJ2-2; D is undetermined. Trimming removed 1 base at V and 1 base at J, with 17 bases between. Germline loops: CDR1 SGHKS, CDR2 YYEKEE (reference sequence). The CDR3 length is 18 residues. This CDR3 reads CASSLRVSRTWNTGELFF. The CDR3 DNA sequence: TGTGCCAGCAGCTTGAGGGTCAGCAGGACGTGGAACACCGGGGAGCTGTTTTTT.

The chain recombines TRBV5-1 with TRBJ1-3; 7 bases fit TRBD1. V lost 2 bases to trimming and J lost 4 bases; unmatched junction nucleotides: 3. This CDR3 is 14 amino acids long. Germline CDR1 and CDR2: SGHRS and YFSETQ. CDR3 bases: TGCGCCAGCAGCTTCGGGACAGAAGGAAACACCATATATTTT. Translation: CASSFGTEGNTIYF.

This clonotype has just a few counts. The chain combines TRBV20-1 with TRBJ2-1; the D gene could be TRBD1 or TRBD2 (5 bases each). The V gene lost 5 bases and the J gene lost 0 bases, with 14 bases spanning the gap. The CDR3 loop spans 15 amino acids. Germline V gives CDR1 DFQATT, CDR2 SNEGSKA (reference sequence). The CDR3 is CSAPRGESSYNEQFF. As DNA, the CDR3 is TGCAGTGCTCCCCGAGGGGAGAGCTCCTACAATGAGCAGTTCTTC.

The chain has TRBV20-1 and TRBJ2-3; D is undetermined. V shed 1 base and J shed 1 base, with 12 bases lying between them. CDR3 length: 15 amino acids. Germline CDR1 and CDR2: DFQATT and SNEGSKA (reference sequence). This chain's CDR3 is CSARVAVGGTDTQYF. CDR3 sequence (DNA): TGCAGTGCTAGAGTGGCGGTTGGGGGCACAGATACGCAGTATTTT.

Only a few counts were recorded for this clonotype. The chain is built from TRBV5-1 and TRBJ2-5, with a tentative D call TRBD2 (6 bases). The germline CDR1 and CDR2 sequences are SGHRS and YFSETQ. There are 13 residues in the CDR3. V shed 4 bases and J shed 5 bases, with 12 bases lying between them. The CDR3 sequence is CASSREKGETQYF. Written as DNA, the CDR3 is TGCGCCAGCAGCCGGGAGAAGGGGGAGACCCAGTACTTC.

The table lists this clonotype with many counts. J is TRBJ2-5 and V is TRBV10-3; the D gene is possibly TRBD2 (6 bases). The CDR3 has 14 amino acids. CDR1 and CDR2 (germline): ENHRY, SYGVKD. V lost 6 bases, J lost 5 bases, and 16 bases lay in between. For the CDR3, the DNA is TGTGCCATCAGACACGACCCTAGCGAGGAGACCCAGTACTTC. It yields the protein CAIRHDPSEETQYF.

This clonotype has a handful of counts. The V gene is TRBV27, the J gene TRBJ2-3; TRBD2 is a possible D gene (6 bases). CDR3 length: 13 amino acids. From germline, CDR1 is MNHEY and CDR2 SMNVEV (reference sequence). Trimming removed 2 bases at V and 4 bases at J, with 7 bases between. CDR3: CASSLRDSDTQYF. In nucleotides, the CDR3 is TGTGCCAGCAGTTTACGGGACTCAGATACGCAGTATTTT.

A few counts support this clonotype. The chain recombines TRBV6-1 with TRBJ1-4, with D unresolved. V was trimmed by 5 bases and J by 7 bases, leaving 17 bases between them. The CDR3 extends over 15 amino acids. CDR1 is MNHNS, CDR2 SASEGT, per germline. The CDR3 is CASSPRPAGGEKLFF. The CDR3 region has the DNA TGTGCCAGCAGTCCCCGACCCGCCGGCGGTGAAAAACTGTTTTTT.

This clonotype was counted a few times. The genes are TRBV5-1 and TRBJ1-2; tentatively, D is TRBD1 (5 bases). Germline CDR1 SGHRS, CDR2 YFSETQ. Trimming removed 4 bases from V and 1 base from J, with 23 bases in between. The CDR3 runs to 18 residues. CDR3 DNA: TGCGCCAGCAGCCGGGTGCCGGGGGTCGCCCAGGGTAACTATGGCTACACCTTC. Its translation: CASSRVPGVAQGNYGYTF.